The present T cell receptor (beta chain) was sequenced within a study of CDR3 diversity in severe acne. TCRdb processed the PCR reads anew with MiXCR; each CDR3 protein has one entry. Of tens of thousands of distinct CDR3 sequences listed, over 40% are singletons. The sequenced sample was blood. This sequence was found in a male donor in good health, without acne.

Here the CDR3 DNA reads TGCGCCAGCAGCTTGGAGGTACAGTATGGCTACACCTTC. It yields the protein CASSLEVQYGYTF. V and J are TRBV5-1 and TRBJ1-2; no clear D. This CDR3 comprises 13 residues. CDR1 SGHRS and CDR2 YFSETQ come from the germline V gene. V lost 0 bases, J lost 5 bases, and 8 bases lay in between. The full variable domain, with the rest looked up from reference TRBV5-1 and TRBJ1-2, is KAGVTQTPRYLIKTRGQQVTLSCSPISGHRSVSWYQQTPGQGLQFLFEYFSETQRNKGNFPGRFSGRQFSNSRSEMNVSTLELGDSALYLCASSLEVQYGYTFGSGTRLTVV.